Each of the 31 T cell receptor beta chains below was sequenced from the same sample in a study of cytomegalovirus exposure and HLA in healthy donors. The study ran its PCR with 60 Vbeta and 13 Jbeta primers. The method was immunoSEQ multiplex PCR; TCRdb's version includes in-frame clones alone and lacks a portion of them. The sample records some 190,000 clones, over 60% being singletons. Input material: PBMCs. These receptors all come from a woman in her twenties or thirties in good health and CMV-seropositive.

Ten or more counts support this clone. This chain links TRBV6-1 with TRBJ2-7; tentative D call: TRBD1 (6 bases). The V end lost 1 base, the J end lost 1 base, and 17 bases lay between the germline ends. There are 17 residues in the CDR3. Germline CDR1 reads MNHNS; CDR2 reads SASEGT. The CDR3 region is CASSEGVWRQASYEQYF. CDR3 nucleotide sequence: TGTGCCAGCAGTGAAGGCGTTTGGAGACAGGCATCCTACGAGCAGTACTTC.

V gene TRBV27 combines with J gene TRBJ1-2; TRBD1 is a possible D gene (5 bases). In germline, CDR1 is MNHEY, CDR2 SMNVEV (reference sequence). Trimming removed 5 bases at V and 8 bases at J, with 18 bases between. CDR3 length: 14 amino acids. The CDR3 spells CASSNIGGGRGYTF. CDR3 bases: TGTGCCAGCAGTAATATCGGGGGAGGAAGAGGCTACACCTTC.

The V call is TRBV7-3, the J call TRBJ2-1, with 8 bases fitting TRBD1. Trimming at V came to 6 bases and at J to 0 bases, leaving 7 bases not matched to a gene. CDR1 is SGHTA and CDR2 is FQGTGA in the germline V gene. The CDR3 spans 16 residues. The CDR3 region is CASSPRGQGSYNEQFF. The CDR3 DNA reads as TGTGCCAGCAGTCCGCGCGGACAGGGCTCCTACAATGAGCAGTTCTTC.

V usage is TRBV20-1 and J usage is TRBJ1-1; D remains ambiguous. Trimming pared 3 bases from V and 6 bases from J, leaving 8 bases between. Per germline, CDR1 DFQATT and CDR2 SNEGSKA (reference sequence). CDR3 length: 11 residues. CDR3 bases: TGCAGTGCTAGGCATACACCTGAAGCTTTCTTT. It codes for CSARHTPEAFF.

The rearrangement links TRBV29-1 to TRBJ2-5; possibly TRBD1 for D (5 bases). The CDR3 is 13 amino acids. The germline V and J ends were trimmed by 7 bases and 1 base, with 13 bases remaining between them. Germline V CDR1 and CDR2: SQVTM, ANQGSEA. As DNA, the CDR3 is TGCAGCGCTAACAGACAGTCCCAAGAGACCCAGTACTTC. Translation gives CSANRQSQETQYF. Based on the CDR3 plus reference TRBV29-1 and TRBJ2-5, the full variable domain is SAVISQKPSRDICQRGTSLTIQCQVDSQVTMMFWYRQQPGQSLTLIATANQGSEATYESGFVIDKFPISRPNLTFSTLTVSNMSPEDSSIYLCSANRQSQETQYFGPGTRLLVL.

The CDR3 DNA is TGTGCCAGTAGAACCGGACAGGGGAACACTGAAGCTTTCTTT. Translating it yields CASRTGQGNTEAFF. V usage is TRBV19 and J usage is TRBJ1-1; 8 bases fit TRBD1. This CDR3 region has 14 residues. The V segment lost 6 bases and the J segment 1 base; nucleotides outside the gene matches: 4. Germline-derived CDR1 and CDR2 are LNHDA and SQIVND (reference sequence).

V and J are TRBV28 and TRBJ1-6, with TRBD1 matching 7 bases. The CDR3 consists of 15 residues. Germline V lookup: CDR1 MDHEN, CDR2 SYDVKM. After removal of 2 bases from V and 6 bases from J, the junction contained 4 bases not matched to a gene. In DNA, the CDR3 is TGTGCCAGCAGTTTAGGGGACAGACTTAATTCACCCCTCCACTTT. Amino acid sequence: CASSLGDRLNSPLHF.

V gene TRBV7-6 combines with J gene TRBJ1-5, with no clear D. V lost 1 base and J lost 3, with 4 bases in between. CDR1 and CDR2 from the germline V gene are SGHVS and FNYEAQ. This CDR3 contains 13 residues. The CDR3 nucleotides read TGTGCCAGCAGCTTAGAGCCCAATCAGCCCCAGCATTTT. Amino acids: CASSLEPNQPQHF.

CDR3 coding DNA: TGCGCCAGCAGCCAAGAACGGGGGTCCTACGAGCAGTTCTTC. This encodes CASSQERGSYEQFF. The rearrangement links TRBV4-3 to TRBJ2-1; TRBD2 is a possible D gene (6 bases). The length of the CDR3 is 14 residues. V was cut by 0 bases and J by 10 bases, with 13 bases left in between. The germline CDR1 and CDR2 sequences are LGHNA and YSLEER.

The chain employs TRBV10-3 and TRBJ2-7; weak D call: TRBD2 (5 bases). The CDR3 loop spans 15 amino acids. Germline loops: CDR1 ENHRY, CDR2 SYGVKD. V was trimmed by 4 bases and J by 2 bases, leaving 15 bases between them. CDR3 bases: TGTGCCATCAGTGCTTTCGGGGAAGACCCCTACGAGCAGTACTTC. It encodes CAISAFGEDPYEQYF.

DNA for the CDR3: TGTGCCAGCAGCTCGGACAGGGCCGGGGAGCTGTTTTTT. Protein: CASSSDRAGELFF. The gene calls are TRBV7-7 and TRBJ2-2, with TRBD1 matching over 8 bases. From germline, CDR1 is SSHAT and CDR2 FNYEAQ (reference sequence). CDR3 length: 13 amino acids. J gave up 6 bases and V 4 bases, and 1 base lay outside the gene matches.

Points on this clone: Other DNA variants within this sample encode the same CDR3. This chain links TRBV5-6 with TRBJ2-1; TRBD2 agrees at 7 bases. V trimming: 1 base; J trimming: 1 base; junction bases outside the gene matches: 2. Germline V gene data show CDR1 as SGHDT and CDR2 as YYEEEE. The CDR3 contains 15 residues. CDR3 sequence: CASSLRGGSYNEQFF. CDR3 nucleotides: TGTGCCAGCAGCTTGCGCGGGGGATCCTACAATGAGCAGTTCTTC. The full variable domain, with the rest looked up from reference TRBV5-6 and TRBJ2-1, is DAGVTQSPTHLIKTRGQQVTLRCSPKSGHDTVSWYQQALGQGPQFIFQYYEEEERQRGNFPDRFSGHQFPNYSSELNVNALLLGDSALYLCASSLRGGSYNEQFFGPGTRLTVL.

This rearrangement joins TRBV27 to TRBJ2-3; 11 bases map to TRBD2. The CDR3 has 15 residues. The ends lost 7 bases at V and 5 bases at J; junction bases unmatched: 8. Germline V gives CDR1 MNHEY, CDR2 SMNVEV (reference sequence). The CDR3 DNA reads TGTGCCAGCACCATAGCGGGGGGGGGAATAGATACGCAGTATTTT. Its protein is CASTIAGGGIDTQYF.

The chain joins TRBV11-3 to TRBJ2-1, with 7 bases that match TRBD2. J lost 2 bases, V lost 5 bases, and 0 bases had no gene match. The CDR3 totals 13 residues. Looked up from germline, CDR1 is SGHNT and CDR2 is YENEEA. CDR3 sequence reads: CASSGRAYNEQFF. The CDR3 DNA reads TGTGCCAGCAGCGGGAGGGCCTACAATGAGCAGTTCTTC.

On this clone itself: The sample contains more than one DNA sequence encoding this CDR3. The J gene is TRBJ2-7, the V gene TRBV2; 7 positions match TRBD1. Germline V gene sequence: CDR1 SNHLY, CDR2 FYNNEI. Losses at the gene ends were 8 bases for V and 0 bases for J; bases not matched to a gene: 4. CDR3 length: 13 amino acids. The CDR3: CASDRDSSYEQYF. As DNA, the CDR3 is TGTGCCAGCGACAGGGACAGCTCCTACGAGCAGTACTTC.

This sequence joins TRBV5-1 and TRBJ2-5; 8 bases align to TRBD1. V was clipped by 4 bases and J by 4 bases; unmatched bases: 12. The CDR3 spans 16 residues. Looked up from germline, CDR1 is SGHRS and CDR2 is YFSETQ. The CDR3 DNA is TGCGCCAGCAGCCCCGGACAGGGCTTGGGGCGAGAGACCCAGTACTTC. Translated: CASSPGQGLGRETQYF. The full variable domain, in which reference TRBV5-1 and TRBJ2-5 provide the parts outside the CDR3, is KAGVTQTPRYLIKTRGQQVTLSCSPISGHRSVSWYQQTPGQGLQFLFEYFSETQRNKGNFPGRFSGRQFSNSRSEMNVSTLELGDSALYLCASSPGQGLGRETQYFGPGTRLLVL.

The genes are TRBV20-1 and TRBJ1-1; no definite D call. V lost 6 bases to trimming and J lost 6 bases, with 11 bases between them. This CDR3 is built from 11 residues. The germline gives CDR1 DFQATT, CDR2 SNEGSKA (reference sequence). The DNA of the CDR3 is TGCAGTGCCCCCTTACTGGCTGAAGCTTTCTTT. Its translation is CSAPLLAEAFF.

The chain uses TRBV10-1 and TRBJ2-5; TRBD2 might be the D (6 bases). Germline lookup yields CDR1 WNHNN and CDR2 SYGVQD (reference sequence). CDR3 length equals 14 residues. The germline V and J ends were trimmed by 10 bases and 4 bases, with 19 bases remaining between them. CDR3 sequence: CATSTRSFGETQYF. In nucleotides, the CDR3 is TGCGCCACCTCGACTAGATCTTTCGGAGAGACCCAGTACTTC.

This chain links TRBV7-7 with TRBJ2-1, with unresolved D. The CDR3 covers 13 residues. Germline values: CDR1 SSHAT, CDR2 FNYEAQ (reference sequence). The V end was cut by 1 base, the J end by 3 bases, with 4 bases between. The CDR3 region is CASSLDIYNEQFF. The CDR3 DNA reads as TGTGCCAGCAGCTTAGATATCTACAATGAGCAGTTCTTC.

This chain links TRBV5-1 with TRBJ1-4, with 7 bases aligning to TRBD1. From germline, CDR1 is SGHRS and CDR2 YFSETQ. With 2 bases clipped from V and 8 bases from J, the junction kept 9 bases outside the gene matches. The CDR3 has 15 amino acids. CDR3 DNA sequence: TGCGCCAGCAGCTTACGACAGGGAGTGGAGGAAAAACTGTTTTTT. This encodes CASSLRQGVEEKLFF.

The chain is built from TRBV30 and TRBJ1-2; 7 nucleotides match TRBD1. The CDR3 consists of 12 residues. V lost 0 bases and J lost 6; bases outside the gene matches: 1. Per germline, CDR1 GTSNPN and CDR2 SVGIG (reference sequence). The CDR3 here is CAWSVGGHGYTF. CDR3 nucleotides: TGTGCCTGGAGTGTAGGGGGCCATGGCTACACCTTC.

The chain is built from TRBV5-6 and TRBJ1-2, with 8 bases that match TRBD1. The CDR3 has 14 amino acids. CDR1 and CDR2 from the germline V gene are SGHDT and YYEEEE. The V segment lost 5 bases and the J segment 4 bases; nucleotides outside the gene matches: 7. The CDR3 loop is CASSWTGLAYGYTF. DNA of the CDR3: TGTGCCAGCAGTTGGACAGGGTTGGCCTATGGCTACACCTTC.

The CDR3 DNA follows: TGTGCCAGCAGCTCCCTAGGACAGCCCCGGGAGACCCAGTACTTC. Protein: CASSSLGQPRETQYF. The J gene is TRBJ2-5, the V gene TRBV21-1; the DNA was not used to check the table's D call, TRBD1. TRBV21-1 is described as a pseudogene. The CDR3 has 15 amino acids.

The DNA of the CDR3 is TGTGCCAGCATCACAGCCGGGATCGGCTATGGCTACACCTTC. Protein: CASITAGIGYGYTF. J is TRBJ1-2 and V is TRBV6-1, with D unclear. Germline loops: CDR1 MNHNS, CDR2 SASEGT. V was shortened by 7 bases and J by 4 bases, with 16 bases between the two germline ends. This CDR3 is built from 14 residues.

The chain combines TRBV5-1 with TRBJ2-2, with a weak D call TRBD2 (5 bases). The V end was cut by 0 bases, the J end by 4 bases, with 10 bases between. CDR1 SGHRS and CDR2 YFSETQ come from the germline V gene. This CDR3 is 15 amino acids long. The DNA for the CDR3 is TGCGCCAGCAGCTTGGAAGGACTCGGCACCGGGGAGCTGTTTTTT. The encoded protein is CASSLEGLGTGELFF.

The chain has TRBV6-5 and TRBJ1-1; possible D gene TRBD1, 5 bases. The CDR3 extends over 14 amino acids. V lost 8 bases, J lost 1 base, and 14 bases lay in between. Germline V CDR1 and CDR2: MNHEY, SVGAGI. CDR3 DNA: TGTGCCAGCCGTAGGACACTCGGGAACACTGAAGCTTTCTTT. It translates to CASRRTLGNTEAFF.

A few counts support this clone. The chain links TRBV5-1 to TRBJ2-3, with TRBD1 as a possible D gene (6 bases). Germline lookup yields CDR1 SGHRS and CDR2 YFSETQ. This CDR3 has 17 amino acids. Trimming stripped 2 bases from V and 4 bases from J, with 20 bases between. CDR3 region: CASSFLTGQGIADTQYF. Here the CDR3 DNA reads TGCGCCAGCAGCTTCCTGACAGGTCAAGGGATCGCAGATACGCAGTATTTT.

The chain employs TRBV7-3 and TRBJ2-7; no reliable D call. The length of the CDR3 is 13 residues. Trimming stripped 1 base from V and 5 bases from J, with 9 bases between. The germline V gene has CDR1 SGHTA and CDR2 FQGTGA. CDR3 nucleotides: TGTGCCAGCAGCTTAAATTCGGTTGACGAGCAGTACTTC. Translating gives CASSLNSVDEQYF.

This clone was observed a few times. The CDR3 bases are TGTGCCTGGAGCAAGGACAGAGTACGTGAAAAACTGTTTTTT. It yields the protein CAWSKDRVREKLFF. The V and J genes are TRBV30 and TRBJ1-4; D possibly corresponds to TRBD1 (6 bases). Germline CDR1 reads GTSNPN; CDR2 reads SVGIG (reference sequence). V was cut by 3 bases and J by 7 bases, with 15 bases left in between. This CDR3 comprises 14 residues.

The chain combines TRBV5-1 with TRBJ2-7; 8 nucleotides agree with TRBD1. The CDR3 consists of 15 residues. V was clipped by 4 bases and J by 2 bases; unmatched bases: 8. Germline-derived CDR1 and CDR2 are SGHRS and YFSETQ. Here the CDR3 reads CASSPGTGVTYEQYF. The CDR3 DNA sequence: TGCGCCAGCAGCCCGGGGACAGGAGTTACCTACGAGCAGTACTTC.

The chain employs TRBV2 and TRBJ1-6; D may be TRBD1 (5 bases). The CDR3 totals 16 residues. V lost 7 bases and J 4 bases, leaving 17 bases between the germline ends. Germline V lookup: CDR1 SNHLY, CDR2 FYNNEI. The CDR3 here is CASKSVDSGYNSPLHF. In DNA, the CDR3 is TGTGCCAGCAAAAGCGTTGACAGCGGGTATAATTCACCCCTCCACTTT.